One and the same sample provided the 31 T cell receptor beta chains below, sequenced in a study of cytomegalovirus exposure and HLA in healthy donors. The PCR employed 60 Vbeta primers together with 13 Jbeta primers. Only in-frame clones appear in the TCRdb table, and some are missing; sequencing was by immunoSEQ multiplex PCR. This sample's clone table lists around 190,000 clones. The source material was PBMCs. The receptors shown here come from a young woman in good health and CMV-seropositive.

The chain employs TRBV10-3 and TRBJ1-2, with 9 bases lining up with TRBD1. CDR1 is ENHRY, CDR2 SYGVKD, per germline. There are 14 residues in the CDR3. V gave up 10 bases and J gave up 3 bases; unmatched junction bases: 9. The CDR3 coding sequence is TGTGCCACAGGCCGGGACAGGGATCACTATGGCTACACCTTC. Its translation: CATGRDRDHYGYTF.

The V gene is TRBV4-3, the J gene TRBJ2-3; TRBD2 matches at 8 bases. This CDR3 region has 15 residues. With V trimmed by 0 bases and J by 5 bases, 4 bases remained unmatched. Germline CDR1 reads LGHNA; CDR2 reads YSLEER. The CDR3 nucleotides read TGCGCCAGCAGCCAAGACGGGGCGGGAGGAGATACGCAGTATTTT. It codes for CASSQDGAGGDTQYF.

V and J are TRBV7-9 and TRBJ2-2, with D possibly being TRBD1 (6 bases). V shed 4 bases and J shed 1 base, with 13 bases lying between them. The CDR3 sequence is 16 residues long. Germline-derived CDR1 and CDR2 are SEHNR and FQNEAQ (reference sequence). The DNA of the CDR3 is TGTGCCAGCAGCTCGAGACCGGACAGGAACACCGGGGAGCTGTTTTTT. It codes for CASSSRPDRNTGELFF.

The chain uses TRBV11-2 and TRBJ2-2; the D gene is possibly TRBD2 (6 bases). Per germline, CDR1 SGHAT and CDR2 FQNNGV. V lost 2 bases, J lost 1 base, and 8 bases lay in between. The CDR3 length is 15 residues. For the CDR3, the DNA is TGTGCCAGCAGCTTACTGGGGGGGAACACCGGGGAGCTGTTTTTT. Translating it yields CASSLLGGNTGELFF.

J is TRBJ1-4 and V is TRBV7-2; tentative D call: TRBD1 (5 bases). The CDR3 runs 15 residues. Deletions cut 5 bases from V and 0 bases from J, with 10 bases between. In germline, CDR1 is SGHTA, CDR2 FQGNSA. CDR3 residues: CASSGGWATNEKLFF. The CDR3 nucleotides are TGTGCCAGCAGCGGGGGGTGGGCAACTAATGAAAAACTGTTTTTT.

The chain uses TRBV4-3 and TRBJ2-5; TRBD2 aligns across 12 bases. The CDR3 length is 15 residues. Trimming took 4 bases from V and 2 from J; bases not matched to a gene: 2. CDR1 and CDR2 from the germline V gene are LGHNA and YSLEER. In DNA form, the CDR3 reads TGCGCCAGCAGCCTCGGACTAGCGGGGCAAGAGACCCAGTACTTC. Translating it yields CASSLGLAGQETQYF.

The DNA of the CDR3 is TGTGCCAGCAGTGAACAGGCTGGAAACACCATATATTTT. Translating gives CASSEQAGNTIYF. The J gene is TRBJ1-3, the V gene TRBV2; D gene ambiguous. CDR3 length equals 13 residues. Deletions cut 2 bases from V and 2 bases from J, with 4 bases between. Germline CDR1 is SNHLY and CDR2 is FYNNEI.

This chain joins TRBV11-2 and TRBJ2-7, with 7 bases identical to TRBD1. J lost 5 bases, V lost 0 bases, and 4 bases had no gene match. The germline CDR1 and CDR2 sequences are SGHAT and FQNNGV. CDR3 length: 14 amino acids. The CDR3 DNA reads TGTGCCAGCAGCTTAGAACAGGGGATCCACGAGCAGTACTTC. Its protein product is CASSLEQGIHEQYF.

This chain connects TRBV6-1 to TRBJ2-1; 8 bases line up with TRBD2. Germline V lookup: CDR1 MNHNS, CDR2 SASEGT. This CDR3 contains 16 residues. V gave up 3 bases and J gave up 6 bases; unmatched junction bases: 10. As DNA, the CDR3 is TGTGCCAGCAGTGACGTCGGGACTAGAGGTGGCAATGAGCAGTTCTTC. Protein: CASSDVGTRGGNEQFF.

The chain combines TRBV14 with TRBJ2-5; 8 bases match TRBD1. Germline V lookup: CDR1 SGHDN, CDR2 FVKESK. J lost 4 bases, V lost 4 bases, and 8 bases had no gene match. This CDR3 comprises 15 residues. CDR3 residues: CASSRGQGFGETQYF. The DNA for the CDR3 is TGTGCCAGCAGCCGAGGACAGGGTTTTGGAGAGACCCAGTACTTC.

The chain has TRBV10-3 and TRBJ1-2; tentative D call: TRBD1 (6 bases). Trimming took off 0 bases at V and 4 bases at J, with 12 bases between the two ends. The germline CDR1 and CDR2 sequences are ENHRY and SYGVKD. The CDR3 covers 15 residues. The CDR3: CAISESKGQFYGYTF. Written as DNA, the CDR3 is TGTGCCATCAGTGAGTCGAAAGGACAGTTCTATGGCTACACCTTC.

V gene TRBV20-1 combines with J gene TRBJ2-1; the D gene is possibly TRBD2 (6 bases). The germline V gene encodes CDR1 DFQATT and CDR2 SNEGSKA (reference sequence). This CDR3 region has 10 residues. V gave up 6 bases and J gave up 9 bases, with 9 bases separating them. DNA of the CDR3: TGCAGTGCCAGTAGCGGTGAGCAGTTCTTC. It yields the protein CSASSGEQFF.

V usage is TRBV20-1 and J usage is TRBJ2-7; D is uncertain. The V and J ends lost 4 bases and 2 bases respectively, with 6 bases between them. The CDR3 contains 11 residues. Germline loops: CDR1 DFQATT, CDR2 SNEGSKA (reference sequence). The CDR3 nucleotides read TGCAGTGCTACTTTTACCTACGAGCAGTACTTC. Amino acids: CSATFTYEQYF.

The rearrangement uses TRBV4-3 and TRBJ1-1; no definite D call. Germline V CDR1 and CDR2: LGHNA, YSLEER. Trimming stripped 0 bases from V and 4 bases from J, with 15 bases between. This CDR3 is built from 16 residues. CDR3 DNA: TGCGCCAGCAGCCAAGATTGGCGTCTGGAGAGCACTGAAGCTTTCTTT. Amino acid sequence: CASSQDWRLESTEAFF.

The chain is built from TRBV2 and TRBJ1-1, with D possibly matching TRBD1 (6 bases). Germline V gene sequence: CDR1 SNHLY, CDR2 FYNNEI. This CDR3 comprises 14 residues. Trimming took off 5 bases at V and 3 bases at J, with 13 bases between the two ends. Here the CDR3 reads CASSRGGGDTEAFF. The DNA of the CDR3 is TGTGCCAGCAGTCGAGGGGGGGGCGACACTGAAGCTTTCTTT.

The V gene is TRBV19, the J gene TRBJ2-2, with TRBD2 matching over 7 bases. CDR3 size: 13 residues. Per the germline V gene, CDR1 is LNHDA and CDR2 is SQIVND (reference sequence). Unmatched junction bases numbered 3, after V lost 5 bases and J lost 6 bases. CDR3 DNA sequence: TGTGCCAGTAGTGTAACTAGCGCCGGGGAGCTGTTTTTT. It is translated as CASSVTSAGELFF.

The V and J genes are TRBV19 and TRBJ2-5; the D is unclear. V lost 3 bases and J lost 1, with 6 bases in between. This CDR3 contains 13 residues. Germline V gene lookup returns CDR1 LNHDA and CDR2 SQIVND (reference sequence). This CDR3 reads CASSIPGQETQYF. CDR3 DNA sequence: TGTGCCAGTAGTATTCCCGGCCAAGAGACCCAGTACTTC.

This chain connects TRBV5-8 to TRBJ1-3; D is perhaps TRBD1 (5 bases). Germline assignment: CDR1 SGHTS and CDR2 YDEGEE. This CDR3 has 17 residues. The ends were cut back, 0 bases at V and 2 bases at J, with 15 bases in the middle. The CDR3 DNA reads TGTGCCAGCAGCTTGGGACAGCCCATTAGGGCTGGAAACACCATATATTTT. Its protein is CASSLGQPIRAGNTIYF.

The chain has TRBV6-5 and TRBJ1-1; 8 nucleotides line up with TRBD1. In germline, CDR1 is MNHEY, CDR2 SVGAGI. CDR3 length: 14 residues. Germline trimming cut 4 bases from V and 4 bases from J; bases unmatched to any gene: 5. CDR3 amino acids: CASSLKTGVTEAFF. DNA of the CDR3: TGTGCCAGCAGTTTGAAGACAGGGGTCACTGAAGCTTTCTTT.

The chain recombines TRBV4-1 with TRBJ2-3; tentatively, D is TRBD1 (5 bases). Per germline, CDR1 MGHRA and CDR2 YSYEKL. The V gene lost 0 bases and the J gene lost 4 bases, with 17 bases spanning the gap. CDR3 length: 17 residues. The CDR3 sequence: CASSQDQGRRLADTQYF. The CDR3 nucleotides are TGCGCCAGCAGCCAAGATCAGGGCAGGCGGCTGGCAGATACGCAGTATTTT.

The chain employs TRBV4-3 and TRBJ2-7, with a possible D match to TRBD1 (6 bases). The CDR3 totals 16 residues. The germline gives CDR1 LGHNA, CDR2 YSLEER. Trimming shortened V by 0 bases and J by 5 bases, and 17 bases separated the two germline ends. The CDR3, as DNA: TGCGCCAGCAGCCAAGATCTAGGGACAAACGCTGACGAGCAGTACTTC. As protein: CASSQDLGTNADEQYF.

The chain links TRBV18 to TRBJ1-1; D is ambiguous. The V and J ends lost 1 base and 3 bases respectively, with 6 bases between them. CDR1 is KGHSH and CDR2 is LQKENI in the germline V gene. This CDR3 is 13 amino acids long. CDR3 sequence: CASSPQEDTEAFF. CDR3 nucleotides: TGTGCCAGCTCACCACAGGAGGACACTGAAGCTTTCTTT.

The gene calls are TRBV5-1 and TRBJ1-1; TRBD1 matches 8 bases. Losses at the gene ends were 4 bases for V and 7 bases for J; bases not matched to a gene: 9. In germline, CDR1 is SGHRS, CDR2 YFSETQ. The CDR3 totals 14 residues. The CDR3 DNA reads as TGCGCCAGCAGCGCGGGACAGGAAGCGGTTGAAGCTTTCTTT. Translating gives CASSAGQEAVEAFF. Complete variable domain (other parts from reference TRBV5-1 and TRBJ1-1): KAGVTQTPRYLIKTRGQQVTLSCSPISGHRSVSWYQQTPGQGLQFLFEYFSETQRNKGNFPGRFSGRQFSNSRSEMNVSTLELGDSALYLCASSAGQEAVEAFFGQGTRLTVV.

The chain is built from TRBV18 and TRBJ2-7, with D unresolved. V lost 2 bases, J lost 5 bases, and 10 bases lay in between. The CDR3 loop spans 13 amino acids. The germline CDR1 and CDR2 sequences are KGHSH and LQKENI. The DNA for the CDR3 is TGTGCCAGCTCACCAAAATCCACTCACGAGCAGTACTTC. It encodes CASSPKSTHEQYF.

The CDR3 reads CASSFESLSYEQYF. The CDR3 DNA is TGTGCCAGCAGCTTCGAGAGCCTCTCCTACGAGCAGTACTTC. The V call is TRBV5-7, the J call TRBJ2-5; the D is unclear. The DNA end is more similar to TRBJ2-7, so the J call may be wrong. TRBV5-7 is designated an ORF whose function remains uncertain. This CDR3 has 14 residues.

The DNA of the CDR3 is TGTGCCATCAGTACAGGGGCCGGGGAGACCCAGTACTTC. This gives the protein CAISTGAGETQYF. The chain has TRBV10-3 and TRBJ2-5; 7 bases align to TRBD1. Per germline, CDR1 ENHRY and CDR2 SYGVKD. The CDR3 is 13 residues long. With V trimmed by 5 bases and J by 5 bases, 5 bases remained unmatched.

Of note for this clone: A junction boundary mismatches the germline segment, possibly from a read error. The gene calls are TRBV5-6 and TRBJ2-3; a weak D match, TRBD2 (6 bases). This CDR3 is 15 amino acids long. In germline, CDR1 is SGHDT, CDR2 YYEEEE. The CDR3 here is CASSLVSAGTGTQYF. In nucleotides, the CDR3 is TGTGCCAGCAGCTTGGTATCTGCGGGAACAGGTACGCAGTATTTT.

The CDR3 region is CASSEAEAGYNEQFF. The CDR3 DNA reads TGTGCCAGCAGTGAAGCCGAGGCGGGGTACAATGAGCAGTTCTTC. The chain links TRBV2 to TRBJ2-1, with a possible D match to TRBD2 (6 bases). CDR1 SNHLY and CDR2 FYNNEI come from the germline V gene. V was trimmed by 0 bases and J by 4 bases, leaving 10 bases between them. This CDR3 has 15 amino acids.

The chain joins TRBV7-8 to TRBJ1-5; a possible D gene is TRBD1 (5 bases). This CDR3 has 17 amino acids. Germline V gene data show CDR1 as SGHVS and CDR2 as FQNEAQ. V lost 8 bases, J lost 0 bases, and 20 bases lay in between. In DNA, the CDR3 is TGTGCCAGCCAGCCCATGCCGTCAGGGTATAGCAATCAGCCCCAGCATTTT. Protein: CASQPMPSGYSNQPQHF.

The chain carries TRBV2 and TRBJ2-5; 9 bases line up with TRBD2. Germline-derived CDR1 and CDR2 are SNHLY and FYNNEI. V trimming: 6 bases; J trimming: 5 bases; junction bases outside the gene matches: 10. This CDR3 has 15 residues. The CDR3 loop reads CASSTSSGVWETQYF. The CDR3 DNA sequence: TGTGCCAGCAGCACTTCTAGCGGGGTCTGGGAGACCCAGTACTTC.

The chain carries TRBV6-1 and TRBJ1-5; D is uncertain. Germline V gene lookup returns CDR1 MNHNS and CDR2 SASEGT. The V end lost 2 bases, the J end lost 0 bases, and 11 bases lay between the germline ends. The length of the CDR3 is 16 residues. The CDR3 DNA follows: TGTGCCAGCAGTGAAAATCCTGTAAATAGCAATCAGCCCCAGCATTTT. This encodes CASSENPVNSNQPQHF.